This T cell receptor (beta chain) was recovered during a study of Ad26.COV2.S vaccination and SARS-CoV-2 variants (dated by TCRdb to the early 2020s). Turning to the overall study: Donors in the vaccine arm were drawn from COV1001, a phase I-IIa trial of Ad26.COV2.S in healthy adults that was multicentre, randomized, double-blind and placebo-controlled. Participants in the trial were split at random into five groups of five each, receiving low-dose or high-dose Ad26.COV2.S once or twice, or else placebo on both occasions. The TCR-sequenced set comprised approximately 30 samples: some 19 Ad26.COV2.S vaccine recipients, 5 placebo recipients and 8 SARS-CoV-2 convalescent individuals. Sequencing of the TCRbeta repertoire served to evaluate the specificity and breadth of SARS-CoV-2-reactive T cell receptors following Ad26.COV2.S vaccination. Ad26.COV2.S was given intramuscularly at 5x10^10 or 1x10^11 viral particles, as a single shot or as two shots 56 days apart. Investigators remained blinded to trial group allocation during experiments and outcome assessment.

Study-wide findings and limitations: Vaccine and placebo recipients had similar non-spike TCR breadth, a finding consistent with the vaccine containing only spike. Spike-specific TCR breadth was higher in Ad26.COV2.S recipients than in placebo recipients (P = 0.0014). According to the authors, total T cell responses may have been underestimated by the TCR breadth and depth analyses. Substantial breadth of spike-specific CD8+ and CD4+ T cell responses was reported after vaccination. Comparing responses between vaccine doses or regimens was not something the study was powered to do.

For this clone: Its antigen remains undetermined. Base qualities are missing; no much larger clone stands one base away.

The meaning of the sample's treatment or condition label: around 19 received Ad26.COV2.S at low or high dose, single or two shots; about 5 received placebo; per-sample allocation not given. Repertoires of vaccine and placebo recipients were sequenced from samples collected on day 63 after the first injection. In Cohort 1b, 25 adults aged 18-55 years were enrolled at a single site in Boston, USA, between 29 July and 7 August 2020. Ad26.COV2.S consisted of a replication-incompetent adenovirus type 26 vector by which a prefusion-stabilized SARS-CoV-2 spike protein from the original Wuhan strain was expressed. The immunoSEQ Assay was the method used to sequence TCRbeta CDR3 regions. After extraction, genomic DNA underwent amplification by bias-controlled multiplex PCR, followed by high-throughput sequencing. In the original analysis: To quantify the absolute abundance of every unique TCRbeta CDR3 region, sequences were collapsed and filtered. T cell fraction was estimated by normalizing TCRbeta template counts to usable DNA, with usable DNA measured through amplification of reference genes found in all nucleated cells. Repertoire TCRs were annotated as SARS-CoV-2-specific by exact matching of V gene, CDR3 amino acid sequence and J gene to a known reactive TCR set. The reference SARS-CoV-2 TCR set was obtained from MIRA and was filtered for enrichment in COVID-19-positive ImmuneCODE repertoires, whereby public or cross-reactive TCRs were removed. Drawing on the MIRA antigens, annotated TCRs were analysed further at the level of specific ORF or position within ORF. Breadth was defined as the number of annotated unique rearrangements divided by the total number of unique productive rearrangements, and depth was defined as the summed frequency of the annotated unique rearrangements. Group comparisons of TCR breadth used two-sided Wilcoxon rank-sum tests. Drawn from immuneACCESS, this table holds only the in-frame rearrangements with V and J called that TCRdb kept. Clones are partly lost; checked studies trace under half to an unresolved V gene and leave the rest unexplained. V and J calls and clone size are as listed in that table; D and trimming were resolved from the DNA. The sample data list approximately 420,000 clones, and more than 75% of these were observed just once. The ten top clones hold 3.6% of the sample.

Including cysteine and phenylalanine, the CDR3 has 16 amino acids. The entry retains the CDR3 DNA only, 48 bases that are in frame from base 1. In the germline V gene, CDR1 corresponds to LGHNA and CDR2 to YNFKEQ. V lost 0 bases and J lost 8 bases; the stretch between them is 16 bases long. The sequencing used peripheral blood, collected in a trial of Ad26.COV2.S vaccine versus placebo. Here the chain combines TRBV4-2 and TRBJ1-4; the D gene is perhaps TRBD1, on 6 matching bases. This receptor was obtained from a person between 18 and 60 years old who received the Ad26.COV2.S COVID-19 vaccine or a placebo. The sequence in DNA is TGTGCCAGCAGCCAAGATTCGGGGGCGAGGGACGAAAAACTGTTTTTT. Translated, it gives CASSQDSGARDEKLFF.